This paragraph covers one T cell receptor (beta chain) sequence. In the original workflow: Reference gene primer amplification yielded estimated nucleated cell counts. TCRdb's table, derived via immunoSEQ multiplex PCR, lists solely in-frame clones and lacks some. The DNA was the basis for D and trimming; V, J and clone size are from that table. The repertoire holds around 62,000 clones, more than 70% seen once, with approximately 8.8% in the top ten. Trimming cost V 5 bases and J 1 base; bases outside gene matches: 6. The CDR3 has 15 amino acids. Germline assignment: CDR1 SGHTA and CDR2 FQGNSA. This sample is part of a study of blood T cell repertoires in COVID-19. The wider study: Acute and convalescent COVID-19 specimens originated in the United States, Italy and Spain. Sources were T cells, B-cell-depleted T cells, or PBMCs; the material itself was cDNA or gDNA.

The sequence was obtained from a middle-aged man with active COVID-19. Material for sequencing was peripheral blood. The chain carries TRBV7-2 and TRBJ2-5; 8 nucleotides align to TRBD2. The CDR3: CASSASGRLQETQYF. The CDR3 coding sequence is TGTGCCAGCAGCGCCAGCGGGAGACTCCAAGAGACCCAGTACTTC.